The rows below give T cell receptor beta chains drawn from one sample of a study of T-cell memory formation after mild COVID-19. TCRdb ran MiXCR on the 5' RACE reads and lists one entry per CDR3 protein. The data show roughly 68,000 distinct CDR3 sequences, 16% seen once. The sample was PBMCs or a T cell subset sorted from them (not recorded which). These receptors were obtained from an adult woman who had mild COVID-19 (a few samples of this study predate the infection). Cell type and time point are not known. CDR3s include the opening cysteine and the closing phenylalanine or tryptophan. Fields, in order: CDR3 length, V gene, clone size, J gene, D gene, CDR3 protein, CDR3 DNA. The D gene is left open where the match is weak. Some rows have no size entry. The others give once, few or many, or a class for an expanded clone.

16,TRBV11-3,few,TRBJ2-3,TRBD2,CASSPRLAAYTDTQYF,TGTGCCAGCAGCCCCAGACTAGCGGCCTACACAGATACGCAGTATTTT
16,TRBV6-4,many,TRBJ2-2,TRBD1,CASVFTGGLGTGELFF,TGTGCCAGCGTCTTTACAGGGGGTCTTGGCACCGGGGAGCTGTTTTTT
13,TRBV20-1,few,TRBJ2-7,NA,CSAHRVPGYEQYF,TGCAGTGCCCACAGGGTGCCGGGGTACGAGCAGTACTTC
16,TRBV28,NA,TRBJ2-1,TRBD2,CASSPRGLAGGSEQFF,TGTGCCAGCAGTCCCCGGGGACTAGCGGGAGGTAGCGAGCAGTTCTTC
14,TRBV20-1,NA,TRBJ2-1,NA,CSARDGRSYNEQFF,TGCAGTGCTAGAGATGGGCGCTCCTACAATGAGCAGTTCTTC
15,TRBV7-8,NA,TRBJ2-7,NA,CASSYATSTVYEQYF,TGTGCCAGCAGCTACGCTACTAGTACGGTCTACGAGCAGTACTTC
16,TRBV20-1,NA,TRBJ2-7,TRBD2,CSARDGTSGDFGEQYF,TGCAGTGCTAGAGACGGGACTAGCGGTGACTTCGGCGAGCAGTACTTC
14,TRBV5-5,few,TRBJ2-7,NA,CASSLIGSSYEQYF,TGTGCCAGCAGCTTGATCGGAAGCTCCTACGAGCAGTACTTC
15,TRBV10-3,few,TRBJ2-1,TRBD2,CAITVSGSGHPEQFF,TGTGCCATCACGGTTAGCGGGAGTGGGCATCCTGAGCAGTTCTTC
15,TRBV4-1,many,TRBJ2-7,TRBD2,CASSQVLAGSVEQYF,TGCGCCAGCAGCCAGGTACTAGCGGGGTCCGTCGAGCAGTACTTC
16,TRBV5-4,NA,TRBJ2-3,TRBD1,CASSPLSETGRTAQYF,TGTGCCAGCAGCCCCCTTTCAGAGACAGGGCGCACTGCGCAGTATTTT
17,TRBV4-3,NA,TRBJ2-2,NA,CASSQVLPSQGPGELFF,TGCGCCAGCAGCCAAGTACTCCCTAGCCAGGGGCCCGGGGAGCTGTTTTTT
15,TRBV20-1,NA,TRBJ2-1,TRBD2,CSALPTSGRVGEQFF,TGCAGTGCTTTGCCGACTAGCGGGAGGGTCGGTGAGCAGTTCTTC
16,TRBV7-3,few,TRBJ1-5,NA,CASGLFRGQYNQPQHF,TGTGCCAGTGGTCTTTTCCGGGGGCAGTATAATCAGCCCCAGCATTTT
17,TRBV10-3,few,TRBJ2-3,TRBD2,CAISEGTSGLRTDTQYF,TGTGCCATCAGTGAGGGAACTAGCGGGCTTCGCACAGATACGCAGTATTTT
16,TRBV15,NA,TRBJ2-2,NA,CATSTFRTEGTGELFF,TGTGCCACCAGCACCTTCCGGACAGAGGGCACCGGGGAGCTGTTTTTT
12,TRBV20-1,few,TRBJ2-2,NA,CSARDLTGELFF,TGCAGTGCTAGGGATCTCACCGGGGAGCTGTTTTTT
14,TRBV27,once,TRBJ2-7,TRBD1,CATRGTGGSGEQYF,TGTGCCACCCGTGGGACAGGGGGTAGTGGGGAGCAGTACTTC
15,TRBV4-1,NA,TRBJ2-5,TRBD2,CASSQVLAGEGTQYF,TGCGCCAGCAGCCAAGTCCTAGCGGGGGAGGGGACCCAGTACTTC
16,TRBV7-2,few,TRBJ2-7,NA,CASGSSLGGLSYEQYF,TGTGCCAGCGGTTCCTCCTTGGGTGGATTATCCTACGAGCAGTACTTC
12,TRBV25-1,few,TRBJ2-7,NA,CASRKDTYEQYF,TGTGCCAGCAGAAAGGACACCTACGAGCAGTACTTC
11,TRBV29-1,NA,TRBJ1-2,TRBD1,CSDGTGYGYTF,TGCAGCGACGGGACAGGGTATGGCTACACCTTC
17,TRBV6-5,NA,TRBJ2-3,NA,CASSYGRAPGSTDTQYF,TGTGCCAGCAGTTACGGTCGGGCTCCCGGGAGTACAGATACGCAGTATTTT
16,TRBV5-6,few,TRBJ2-6,NA,CASSSGPSSGANVLTF,TGTGCCAGCAGCTCTGGTCCCAGCTCTGGGGCCAACGTCCTGACTTTC
14,TRBV5-1,few,TRBJ2-7,TRBD1,CASSSGTGGDEQYF,TGCGCCAGCAGCTCCGGGACAGGGGGCGATGAGCAGTACTTC
13,TRBV7-9,NA,TRBJ2-1,NA,CASWAAANNEQFF,TGTGCCTCCTGGGCTGCGGCAAACAATGAGCAGTTCTTC
16,TRBV20-1,NA,TRBJ2-7,TRBD1,CSASTNEGARSYEQYF,TGCAGTGCTAGCACAAACGAGGGGGCGAGAAGCTACGAGCAGTACTTC
15,TRBV7-2,few,TRBJ2-7,NA,CASSPLSGTIYEQYF,TGTGCCAGCAGCCCCCTGTCCGGGACCATCTACGAGCAGTACTTC
15,TRBV4-1,NA,TRBJ1-5,TRBD1,CASSQLQGVDQPQHF,TGCGCCAGCAGCCAATTACAGGGGGTAGACCAGCCCCAGCATTTT
12,TRBV9,NA,TRBJ2-3,NA,CASSVGADTQYF,TGTGCCAGCAGCGTAGGAGCGGATACGCAGTATTTT
15,TRBV7-8,few,TRBJ2-5,TRBD1,CASSLLQGALETQYF,TGTGCCAGCAGCTTATTACAGGGGGCACTGGAGACCCAGTACTTC
11,TRBV5-6,many,TRBJ2-7,NA,CASSYLGEQYF,TGTGCCAGCAGTTACCTCGGCGAGCAGTACTTC
14,TRBV12-3/TRBV12-4,NA,TRBJ2-3,TRBD2,CASSLLAGADTQYF,TGTGCCAGCAGCCTTCTAGCGGGGGCAGATACGCAGTATTTT
11,TRBV7-2,NA,TRBJ1-5,NA,CASSFGGPQHF,TGTGCCAGCAGCTTCGGGGGGCCCCAGCATTTT
15,TRBV4-3,few,TRBJ2-2,TRBD2,CASSQDGGGTYELFF,TGCGCCAGCAGCCAAGATGGGGGGGGAACGTACGAGCTGTTTTTT
13,TRBV7-9,medium-sized,TRBJ2-3,NA,CASSAQGSDTQYF,TGTGCCAGCAGCGCGCAGGGTTCAGATACGCAGTATTTT
15,TRBV4-2,NA,TRBJ2-1,TRBD2,CASSPIAGFYNEQFF,TGTGCCAGCAGCCCAATAGCGGGGTTCTACAATGAGCAGTTCTTC
16,TRBV24-1,few,TRBJ2-7,TRBD2,CATSDHQRGEVYEQYF,TGTGCCACCAGTGATCACCAGCGGGGGGAGGTCTACGAGCAGTACTTC
15,TRBV10-3,few,TRBJ2-7,TRBD1,CAISESGQGGGEQYF,TGTGCCATCAGTGAGTCGGGACAGGGAGGCGGGGAGCAGTACTTC
12,TRBV9,NA,TRBJ2-2,NA,CASSDPPGELFF,TGTGCCAGCAGCGACCCCCCCGGGGAGCTGTTTTTT
13,TRBV6-6,NA,TRBJ2-7,TRBD2,CASRGGNSYEQYF,TGTGCCAGCAGGGGGGGGAACTCCTACGAGCAGTACTTC
13,TRBV15,few,TRBJ2-7,NA,CATSMKGSYEQYF,TGTGCCACCAGTATGAAGGGATCCTACGAGCAGTACTTC
14,TRBV7-9,NA,TRBJ2-5,NA,CASSSPGPSWAQYF,TGTGCCAGCAGCTCTCCGGGACCATCATGGGCCCAGTACTTC
14,TRBV4-1,few,TRBJ1-4,NA,CASSQAGSNEKLFF,TGCGCCAGCAGCCAGGCAGGGTCTAATGAAAAACTGTTTTTT
12,TRBV29-1,once,TRBJ2-2,NA,CSVEKNTGELFF,TGCAGCGTTGAAAAAAACACCGGGGAGCTGTTTTTT
13,TRBV5-5,NA,TRBJ1-1,NA,CASSLEVGDEAFF,TGTGCCAGCAGCTTGGAGGTAGGGGATGAAGCTTTCTTT
15,TRBV15,few,TRBJ2-1,NA,CATGLRQQVYNEQFF,TGTGCCACCGGTTTAAGACAGCAAGTGTACAATGAGCAGTTCTTC
14,TRBV7-9,few,TRBJ2-5,NA,CASNIRGIKETQYF,TGTGCCAGCAATATCAGGGGCATTAAAGAGACCCAGTACTTC
13,TRBV29-1,NA,TRBJ2-7,TRBD1,CSVFDRVSYEQYF,TGCAGCGTTTTTGACAGGGTCTCCTACGAGCAGTACTTC
15,TRBV7-9,few,TRBJ2-7,NA,CASSLAPVQTYEQYF,TGTGCCAGCAGCTTAGCGCCCGTACAAACCTACGAGCAGTACTTC
15,TRBV5-1,NA,TRBJ2-1,TRBD1,CASSSRDRGLNEQFF,TGCGCCAGCAGCTCCCGGGACAGGGGGCTCAATGAGCAGTTCTTC
15,TRBV9,few,TRBJ2-1,TRBD2,CASSGGTSGRDEQFF,TGTGCCAGCAGCGGAGGGACTAGCGGGAGAGATGAGCAGTTCTTC
16,TRBV7-2,few,TRBJ2-1,NA,CASSLAFRGSYNEQFF,TGTGCCAGCAGCTTAGCTTTTCGCGGCTCCTACAATGAGCAGTTCTTC
18,TRBV4-3,few,TRBJ2-7,TRBD2,CASSQDLSWREFSHEQYF,TGCGCCAGCAGCCAAGATCTCAGTTGGCGGGAGTTCTCCCACGAGCAGTACTTC
15,TRBV12-3/TRBV12-4,few,TRBJ2-7,TRBD1,CASSLPRQGSHEQYF,TGTGCCAGCAGTTTACCCCGACAGGGGTCCCACGAGCAGTACTTC
14,TRBV7-9,NA,TRBJ2-5,NA,CASSSTSGKETQYF,TGTGCCAGTAGCTCTACCTCAGGGAAAGAGACCCAGTACTTC
12,TRBV7-9,few,TRBJ2-7,NA,CASSSWGYEQYF,TGTGCCAGCAGCTCCTGGGGCTACGAGCAGTACTTC